The sequence of this T cell receptor (beta chain) was determined in a study of response to subunit inactivated influenza vaccine. Study results and limitations: New T cells are recruited in small numbers by each seasonal influenza vaccination, according to the authors' suggestion.

Trimming removed 4 bases from V and 4 bases from J, with 13 bases in between. Germline V lookup: CDR1 SGHTA, CDR2 FQGNSA. CDR3 length equals 14 residues. The sample holds a few counts of this clonotype. Its antigen remains unknown. TCRdb analysed the RT-PCR reads with MiXCR anew, one entry per CDR3 protein. This repertoire shows about 800,000 distinct CDR3 sequences, 21% found once; its top ten account for about 9.4%. The chain joins TRBV7-2 to TRBJ2-5; D not resolved. This TCR derives from a man aged 50 to 60 who received an inactivated influenza vaccine. The sequencing here drew on PBMCs from blood, taken roughly 5 days after vaccination. As DNA, the CDR3 is TGTGCCAGCAGCTCACAGTCAACCGGAGAGACCCAGTACTTC. Its translation is CASSSQSTGETQYF.